Included here is one T cell receptor beta chain sequence, with context. Generated by immunoSEQ multiplex PCR, the TCRdb table keeps only in-frame clones and is missing some. The profile shows tens of thousands of clones, 93% of them singletons. This CDR3 has 15 amino acids. Germline V lookup: CDR1 SGHAT, CDR2 FQNNGV. V gave up 1 base and J gave up 6 bases, with 14 bases separating them. This sample stems from a study of a mutant IDH1 vaccine in newly diagnosed glioma. Time point here: baseline, week 1 (first vaccination visit). Treatment noted: pre-vaccination baseline after standard-of-care therapy. The chain carries TRBV11-2 and TRBJ2-3, with a tentative D call TRBD1 (5 bases). Source: PBMCs, taken from a glioma patient treated with radiotherapy, temozolomide or both. This TCR was sampled from a middle-aged man with glioma. CDR3 sequence (DNA): TGTGCCAGCAGCTTAGGAACAGGTGTCCTCGATACGCAGTATTTT. Its translation: CASSLGTGVLDTQYF.